This T cell receptor (beta chain) was identified during a study of cytomegalovirus exposure and HLA in healthy donors. Findings of the study overall: As was reported, the classifier diagnosed cytomegalovirus status with high specificity and sensitivity. Researchers counted roughly 160 TCR beta chains as cytomegalovirus-associated.

From the 120-subject validation cohort, which was separate from the approximately 700-subject first cohort, the donors were drawn. The method was immunoSEQ multiplex PCR; TCRdb's version includes in-frame clones alone and lacks a portion of them. The data contain 150,000 to 200,000 clones, 86% of them singletons. Of note for this clone: Its matching antigen is unknown.

The CDR3 extends over 20 amino acids. Germline V gene sequence: CDR1 SQVTM, CDR2 ANQGSEA. V lost 4 bases, J lost 0 bases, and 27 bases lay in between. The source of this sequence is a woman aged 18-29 years in good health and CMV-seronegative. This chain uses TRBV29-1 with TRBJ2-2, with D maybe TRBD2 (6 bases). Input material: PBMCs. The CDR3 DNA follows: TGCAGCGTTGTATCTTTAGGGGAGGAGGACCTAGGGCCGAACACCGGGGAGCTGTTTTTT. Translated: CSVVSLGEEDLGPNTGELFF.